This TCR beta chain is drawn from a study of blood T cell repertoires in COVID-19. Whole-study context: The cDNA or gDNA used as material had been derived from T cells, B-cell-depleted T cells, or PBMCs.

The CDR3 extends over 16 amino acids. With 3 bases clipped from V and 8 bases from J, the junction kept 12 bases outside the gene matches. Germline CDR1 reads MNHEY; CDR2 reads SVGEGT. Authors' data handling: Reference gene primer amplification yielded estimated nucleated cell counts. The data were produced by immunoSEQ multiplex PCR, yet TCRdb's version contains in-frame clones alone and is incomplete. D and trimming were read from the DNA, whereas the V and J calls and clone size are those reported in that table. The data hold approximately 46,000 clones, with 86% observed a single time. This receptor was identified in a human donor in a cohort sampled during active COVID-19. V usage is TRBV6-2 or TRBV6-3 and J usage is TRBJ2-1; 8 bases agree with TRBD1. The specimen was peripheral blood. The CDR3 region is CASSYSPGQATYEQFF. The CDR3 bases are TGTGCCAGCAGTTATAGTCCGGGACAGGCTACGTATGAGCAGTTCTTC.